This TCR beta chain was profiled in a study of human T cells and chemical hapten exposure. The wider study: Diphenylcyclopropenone was applied weekly to patients' scalps across the roughly 24-week study.

V shed 0 bases and J shed 9 bases, with 10 bases lying between them. CDR1 is SGDLS, CDR2 YYNGEE, per germline. This CDR3 spans 14 amino acids. In the study's own analysis: Samples held a median of roughly 100,000 TCRs, range roughly 20,000–700,000. TCRdb reprocessed the RACE reads via MiXCR and lists one record per CDR3 protein. It is TCRdb's table, rather than the study itself, that gives the V and J calls and clone size. The sample yields some 45,000 distinct CDR3 sequences, around 9.3% seen once. This sample's time point: patch test 2, 6 weeks after DPC sensitization. The sample's treatment: therapeutic diphenylcyclopropenone sensitization with weekly scalp DPC. Blood collection happened ahead of applying each patch test.

This clonotype was sampled from a middle-aged woman with alopecia areata. Some clones in this sample may be carry-over from other donors' samples. The V gene is TRBV9, the J gene TRBJ1-6; D is unresolved. The sequencing used whole blood, collected in connection with sensitization to the hapten diphenylcyclopropenone (DPC). The CDR3 DNA reads as TGTGCCAGCAGCGTAGTGGCAGAGGGTTCACCCCTCCACTTT. Protein product: CASSVVAEGSPLHF.